The rows below give T cell receptor beta chains drawn from one sample of a study of blood T cell repertoires in COVID-19. Sequenced by immunoSEQ multiplex PCR; TCRdb stores in-frame clones only, minus some. The table shows a few hundred thousand clones, with around 81% occurring only once. Sequenced sample: peripheral blood. The receptors were gathered from a woman aged 45-60 years with active or convalescent COVID-19. CDR3s include the opening cysteine and the closing phenylalanine or tryptophan. Each record gives: clone size, D gene, V gene, J gene, CDR3 protein, CDR3 DNA. D genes are given only for firm matches. Not every row has a clone size; where given, it reads once, few, many or a size class.

.,.,TRBV21-1,TRBJ2-7,CASSKAGTGDDEQYF,TGTGCCAGCAGCAAAGCCGGGACAGGGGACGACGAGCAGTACTTC
few,.,TRBV5-1,TRBJ2-7,CASSLNRAYEQYF,TGCGCCAGCAGCTTGAACAGGGCCTACGAGCAGTACTTC
.,TRBD1,TRBV5-6,TRBJ1-1,CASSWRGQAGAFF,TGTGCCAGCAGCTGGAGAGGACAGGCAGGGGCTTTCTTT
once,.,TRBV5-4,TRBJ1-2,CASSLEDFPFNYGYTF,TGTGCCAGCAGCTTGGAGGACTTTCCTTTTAACTATGGCTACACCTTC
once,.,TRBV21-1,TRBJ1-3,CASSKGGAPGNTIYF,TGTGCCAGCAGCAAGGGGGGGGCCCCTGGAAACACCATATATTTT
few,TRBD1,TRBV5-5,TRBJ2-7,CASSTRLRGLQYF,TGTGCCAGCAGCACCCGACTCAGGGGGCTGCAGTACTTC
.,.,TRBV4-1,TRBJ1-5,CASSQVGGNQPQHF,TGCGCCAGCAGCCAAGTAGGGGGCAATCAGCCCCAGCATTTT
.,TRBD2,TRBV7-2,TRBJ2-7,CASSFLAGGILTYEQYF,TGTGCCAGCAGCTTCCTAGCGGGAGGTATTCTGACCTACGAGCAGTACTTC
.,TRBD2,TRBV3-1/TRBV3-2,TRBJ2-3,CASSKLGPRAGGPSDTQYF,TGTGCCAGCAGCAAATTAGGGCCCCGGGCGGGAGGGCCTTCCGATACGCAGTATTTT
once,TRBD2,TRBV18,TRBJ2-1,CASSPFGLAGYNEQFF,TGTGCCAGCTCACCCTTTGGACTAGCGGGTTACAATGAGCAGTTCTTC
.,TRBD2,TRBV5-1,TRBJ2-3,CASSLEASGRGTDTQYF,TGCGCCAGCAGCTTGGAAGCTAGCGGGAGAGGAACAGATACGCAGTATTTT
once,TRBD2,TRBV7-2,TRBJ2-5,CASSLSVAGGPGKTQYF,TGTGCCAGCAGCTTAAGTGTTGCGGGAGGGCCAGGAAAGACCCAGTACTTC
.,TRBD2,TRBV28,TRBJ2-1,CASSFTGGRNEQFF,TGTGCCAGCAGTTTTACGGGAGGGCGGAATGAGCAGTTCTTC
few,TRBD1,TRBV3-1/TRBV3-2,TRBJ1-5,CASSLGTDGNQPQHF,TGTGCCAGCAGCCTGGGGACAGATGGCAATCAGCCCCAGCATTTT
.,.,TRBV14,TRBJ2-1,CASSQEIRGDEQFF,TGTGCCAGCAGCCAAGAAATCAGGGGAGATGAGCAGTTCTTC
.,TRBD1,TRBV24-1,TRBJ2-2,CATSETTGVPFRELFF,TGTGCCACCAGTGAGACGACAGGGGTTCCCTTTAGGGAGCTGTTTTTT
.,TRBD1,TRBV5-4,TRBJ1-2,CASSLGGQGAQYGYTF,TGTGCCAGCAGCTTAGGGGGACAGGGGGCACAATATGGCTACACCTTC
few,.,TRBV9,TRBJ2-2,CASSVLAVTGELFF,TGTGCCAGCAGCGTACTCGCAGTCACCGGGGAGCTGTTTTTT
.,TRBD1,TRBV28,TRBJ1-5,CASSVGTDFYSNQPQHF,TGTGCCAGCAGTGTAGGGACAGATTTTTATAGCAATCAGCCCCAGCATTTT
.,.,TRBV7-2,TRBJ2-3,CASSFEDLNTQYF,TGTGCCAGCAGCTTCGAGGACTTAAATACGCAGTATTTT
.,TRBD2,TRBV3-1/TRBV3-2,TRBJ2-3,CASSLLGREGDTQYF,TGTGCCAGCAGCCTGCTTGGGCGGGAGGGAGATACGCAGTATTTT
.,.,TRBV29-1,TRBJ1-2,CSANPDTDYGYTF,TGCAGCGCGAACCCTGACACCGACTATGGCTACACCTTC
.,TRBD1,TRBV28,TRBJ1-1,CASSPIGTGPTEAFF,TGTGCCAGCAGTCCAATCGGGACAGGGCCCACTGAAGCTTTCTTT
.,TRBD1,TRBV28,TRBJ1-1,CASTPQGWSTEAFF,TGTGCCAGCACTCCACAGGGGTGGAGCACTGAAGCTTTCTTT
.,.,TRBV28,TRBJ2-5,CASSLKRFGTQYF,TGTGCCAGCAGTTTGAAGAGGTTTGGGACCCAGTACTTC
.,TRBD1,TRBV7-9,TRBJ1-1,CASSLEVGFLGTEKAEAFF,TGTGCCAGCAGCTTAGAGGTCGGATTCCTCGGGACAGAAAAGGCTGAAGCTTTCTTT
few,TRBD1,TRBV5-4,TRBJ1-2,CASSLSEGGGSYTF,TGTGCCAGCAGCTTGTCTGAAGGGGGCGGTAGCTACACCTTC
.,TRBD1,TRBV18,TRBJ1-3,CASSPQGASGNTIYF,TGTGCCAGCTCACCGCAGGGGGCTTCTGGAAACACCATATATTTT
.,TRBD2,TRBV12-5,TRBJ2-1,CASGGAGTGGLAGPGEQFF,TGTGCTAGTGGCGGGGCTGGGACAGGGGGACTAGCGGGACCAGGCGAGCAGTTCTTC
.,.,TRBV3-1/TRBV3-2,TRBJ1-3,CASSPFQGSNTIYF,TGTGCCAGCAGCCCATTTCAGGGTTCAAACACCATATATTTT
.,TRBD1,TRBV6-5,TRBJ1-3,CASSPSGGTGNTIYF,TGTGCCAGCAGTCCCTCAGGGGGCACTGGAAACACCATATATTTT
.,.,TRBV10-3,TRBJ1-3,CAISGRAGGRNTIYF,TGTGCCATCAGCGGACGGGCGGGGGGACGAAACACCATATATTTT
.,TRBD2,TRBV5-4,TRBJ2-5,CASSFPGGETQYF,TGTGCCAGCAGCTTCCCGGGAGGGGAGACCCAGTACTTC
.,.,TRBV7-9,TRBJ2-3,CASSPNRVIPDTQYF,TGTGCCAGCAGCCCAAACAGGGTTATTCCAGATACGCAGTATTTT
.,TRBD2,TRBV5-1,TRBJ2-7,CASRTSDFYEQYF,TGCGCCAGCAGGACTAGCGATTTCTACGAGCAGTACTTC
few,.,TRBV12-3/TRBV12-4,TRBJ1-1,CASSLRVNPEAFF,TGTGCCAGCAGTCTCAGGGTAAACCCTGAAGCTTTCTTT
once,.,TRBV2,TRBJ2-7,CASSEREDEQYF,TGTGCCAGCAGTGAACGGGAAGACGAGCAGTACTTC
.,.,TRBV5-1,TRBJ2-7,CASSSGLHEQYF,TGCGCCAGCAGCTCGGGACTCCACGAGCAGTACTTC
.,TRBD1,TRBV12-5,TRBJ1-1,CASGLATTGVGTEAFF,TGTGCTAGTGGTTTGGCGACCACAGGGGTCGGCACTGAAGCTTTCTTT
.,.,TRBV27,TRBJ1-6,CASSLRQRTPLHF,TGTGCCAGCAGTTTAAGGCAGCGGACACCCCTCCACTTT
.,.,TRBV3-1/TRBV3-2,TRBJ2-3,CASSQPSTDTQYF,TGTGCCAGCAGCCAACCAAGCACAGATACGCAGTATTTT
.,.,TRBV28,TRBJ1-4,CASSVGGLKEDEKLFF,TGTGCCAGCAGTGTGGGGGGATTAAAGGAGGATGAAAAACTGTTTTTT
.,.,TRBV18,TRBJ2-5,CASSPLMGGFMETQYF,TGTGCCAGCTCACCGCTTATGGGGGGTTTCATGGAGACCCAGTACTTC
.,TRBD2,TRBV28,TRBJ2-7,CASIVAGATYEQYF,TGTGCCAGCATCGTAGCGGGAGCCACCTACGAGCAGTACTTC
.,.,TRBV7-8,TRBJ2-7,CASSFLLGAGSEQYF,TGTGCCAGCAGCTTCCTGCTAGGGGCCGGCTCCGAGCAGTACTTC
few,.,TRBV5-6,TRBJ2-2,CASSLARPGELFF,TGTGCCAGCAGCTTGGCCAGGCCCGGGGAGCTGTTTTTT
.,.,TRBV4-2,TRBJ2-3,CASSHGPRGLSTDTQYF,TGTGCCAGCAGCCATGGACCCCGGGGGTTGAGCACAGATACGCAGTATTTT
.,.,TRBV3-1/TRBV3-2,TRBJ2-3,CASSRADFITDTQYF,TGTGCCAGCAGCCGGGCGGACTTCATCACAGATACGCAGTATTTT
.,TRBD2,TRBV2,TRBJ2-2,CASRFPGLAGRTGELFF,TGTGCCAGTAGATTTCCGGGACTAGCGGGAAGGACCGGGGAGCTGTTTTTT
once,TRBD2,TRBV7-2,TRBJ2-7,CASSLASGRAIYEQYF,TGTGCCAGCAGCTTAGCAAGCGGGAGGGCCATTTACGAGCAGTACTTC
.,TRBD1,TRBV25-1,TRBJ1-6,CASRTGSNSPLHF,TGTGCCAGCAGGACAGGGAGTAATTCACCCCTCCACTTT
.,TRBD2,TRBV5-1,TRBJ2-7,CASSLGGSGRLHEQYF,TGCGCCAGCAGCTTGGGGGGTAGCGGGAGGCTCCACGAGCAGTACTTC
.,TRBD1,TRBV30,TRBJ2-3,CAWNRDRLTDTQYF,TGTGCCTGGAACCGGGACAGACTCACAGATACGCAGTATTTT
.,.,TRBV5-1,TRBJ1-1,CASSHQTDNTEAFF,TGCGCCAGCAGCCACCAGACAGATAACACTGAAGCTTTCTTT
once,.,TRBV5-1,TRBJ2-5,CASSLGSGEETQYF,TGCGCCAGCAGCTTGGGATCAGGGGAGGAGACCCAGTACTTC
.,TRBD1,TRBV10-3,TRBJ1-1,CAISEGQANTEAFF,TGTGCCATCAGTGAGGGACAGGCGAACACTGAAGCTTTCTTT